The 2 T cell receptor beta chains given below trace back to one sample, sequenced in a study of cytomegalovirus exposure and HLA in healthy donors. The PCR was carried out with 60 Vbeta primers and 13 Jbeta primers. Profiling relied on immunoSEQ multiplex PCR, and the TCRdb table lists in-frame clones only, not all of them. The profile shows around 91,000 clones, roughly 83% of them singletons. The specimen was PBMCs. The receptor set was obtained from a young man in good health and CMV-seronegative.

This sequence joins TRBV5-1 and TRBJ2-5; 16 nucleotides agree with TRBD2. CDR3 length equals 18 residues. V shed 4 bases and J 2 bases; nucleotides not matched to a gene: 8. Germline V CDR1 and CDR2: SGHRS, YFSETQ. This CDR3 reads CASSRGTSGRAGQETQYF. In DNA form, the CDR3 reads TGCGCCAGCAGCCGCGGGACTAGCGGGAGGGCTGGACAAGAGACCCAGTACTTC. The full variable domain, its missing parts supplied by reference TRBV5-1 and TRBJ2-5, is KAGVTQTPRYLIKTRGQQVTLSCSPISGHRSVSWYQQTPGQGLQFLFEYFSETQRNKGNFPGRFSGRQFSNSRSEMNVSTLELGDSALYLCASSRGTSGRAGQETQYFGPGTRLLVL.

V usage is TRBV4-3 and J usage is TRBJ1-5; D uncertain. The CDR3 loop spans 14 amino acids. The V end lost 4 bases, the J end lost 5 bases, and 12 bases lay between the germline ends. Germline assignment: CDR1 LGHNA and CDR2 YSLEER. Here the CDR3 reads CASSRLISDQPQHF. CDR3 DNA sequence: TGCGCCAGCAGCCGCCTAATCTCGGATCAGCCCCAGCATTTT.